The present entry profiles one TCR beta chain with its context. The antigen this receptor binds is unknown. Per-base quality was not reported, and no clone a single base away is much larger than it. The sample comes from a study of shared clonotypes between healthy human individuals (dated by TCRdb to about 2020). Looking at the study overall: The cohort comprised a couple of women and a few men aged 18 to 49 years. For each donor, CD4 naive and CD4 memory were each run on three plates, CD8 naive on two plates, and CD8 memory on one plate. To estimate repertoire size and how much clonotypes are shared between individuals, the study performed deep sequencing of blood TCR repertoires from about five healthy adults. To increase sequencing depth and limit assay-specific biases, TCR repertoire library preparation and sequencing were carried out by different laboratories using diverse techniques. Between about 0.94 and 8.9 billion PBMCs per donor were obtained by leukapheresis.

A distance of 10 bases separates the germline ends of V and J, which lose 4 bases and 2 bases respectively. The CDR1 and CDR2 encoded by the germline V gene are LGHNT and FRNRAP. CDR3 length: 14 amino acids, cysteine to phenylalanine. Only CDR3 DNA is held: 42 bases, read in frame from base 1. TCR CDR3 regions were amplified from genomic DNA by multiplex PCR using the deep immunoSEQ assay. Extracted genomic DNA from each cell subset was spread evenly across all wells of several immunoSEQ 96-well plates, with each plate serving as a replicate. Each replicate PCR for sorted subsets received 150 to 250 ng genomic DNA, equal to about 30,000 T cell genomes. Purified libraries were measured with a Qubit 3.0 fluorometer, size-checked on a Bioanalyzer 2100, and measured again with the KAPA Library Quantification kit. A separate single-read 150-cycle Illumina NextSeq 550 flow cell was used to sequence each immunoSEQ 96-well plate. The authors' analysis ran thus. Because the immunoSEQ output held only junctional sequences and lacked quality scores, the filtering could not match the filtering applied to full-length reads. To assign V/J genes and CDR3, sequences were annotated against IMGT germline references using PyIR, a Python wrapper for IgBLAST v1.9. Reads with weak V/J assignments (E-value above 1e-6), missing CDR3, stop codons, out-of-frame junctions, or ambiguous translated residues were removed. V3J clonotypes were defined by identical inferred V gene, J gene, and CDR3 amino acid sequence. To compute the percentage overlap between repertoires, the number of shared unique clonotypes was divided by the size of the smaller repertoire. Three approaches were used to assess repertoire richness: RTK rarefaction, the Chao1 estimator, and Recon v2.1 estimates of unobserved clonotypes. OLGA was used to compute generation probabilities for all TCRbeta clonotypes that the gDNA method yielded from a few donors. Here the immuneACCESS table is served through TCRdb, limited to in-frame sequences with V and J called. Missing clones are a known gap in these copies; in checked studies unresolved V genes cover under half, and the rest lacks a known reason. Clone size and V and J calls were adopted from that table, with D and trimming inferred from the DNA. The sample table records roughly 2.4 million clones; approximately 96% of these occur just once. The ten largest clones capture less than 0.15% of the sample.

The full study reports these points: Sampling was restricted to blood, and TCR repertoires in tissue are likely to differ from TCR repertoires in blood. Larger estimated clonotype richness was generally found for naive subsets than for memory subsets. The small number of donors limited the genetic and exposure-history diversity represented. Pairwise subsampling led to the expectation that sequencing depth would affect the degree of clonotype sharing among donors. Even with the large sequencing depth, rarefaction of the sorted-subset datasets indicated that sequencing was incomplete. Approximately 4.8% of naive CD4, 3.5% of naive CD8, roughly 2.5% of memory CD4, and around 0.42% of memory CD8 clonotypes were shared across a few donors. Higher generation probabilities were observed for clonotypes shared by all four sorted-subset donors than for non-shared clonotypes.

The donors were healthy, HIV-negative adults with no recently reported acute infections or vaccinations. All donors were Caucasian adults living in Nashville, Tennessee, USA. Magnetic negative selection was used to enrich CD4+ T cells, after which naive cells were positively selected on CD45RA and the negative fraction became the memory subset. Blood was collected by leukapheresis, and PBMCs were isolated by Ficoll-Histopaque density gradient centrifugation and then cryopreserved in liquid nitrogen vapor phase. Purity and quantity of every magnetically sorted T cell population were checked by analytical flow cytometry. From each sorted fraction, genomic DNA was isolated and quantified by UV absorbance on a Nanodrop 2000c.

The chain uses TRBV12-5 and TRBJ2-3; possibly the D gene is TRBD1, per 5 matching bases. The source is a man aged 18 to 29 in good health. Sequenced material: naive CD4+ T cells sorted from blood. The sample's cell subset or site, from its label and the paper: CD45RA+ positively selected. This receptor has the CDR3 CASGSDINTDTQYF. The sequenced DNA: TGTGCTAGTGGTTCGGACATCAACACAGATACGCAGTATTTT.